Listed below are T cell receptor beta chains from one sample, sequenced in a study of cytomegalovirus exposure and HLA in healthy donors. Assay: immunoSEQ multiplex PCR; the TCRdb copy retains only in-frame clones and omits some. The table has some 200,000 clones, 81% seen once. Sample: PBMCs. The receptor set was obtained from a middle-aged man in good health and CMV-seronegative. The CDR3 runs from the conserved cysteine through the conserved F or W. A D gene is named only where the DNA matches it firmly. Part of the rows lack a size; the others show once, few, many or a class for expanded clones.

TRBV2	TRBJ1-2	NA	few	TGTGCCAGCAGTGATTCCGTCAGTCCAACACTATATGGCTACACCTTC	CASSDSVSPTLYGYTF
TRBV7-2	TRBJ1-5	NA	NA	TGTGCCAGCAGCTTGCGGGACAATCAGCCCCAGCATTTT	CASSLRDNQPQHF
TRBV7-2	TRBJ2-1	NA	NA	TGTGCCAGCAGCCCCGGTGGCTCCTACAATGAGCAGTTCTTC	CASSPGGSYNEQFF
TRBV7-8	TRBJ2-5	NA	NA	TGTGCCAGCAGCAAAACAGGGACGGAGACCCAGTACTTC	CASSKTGTETQYF
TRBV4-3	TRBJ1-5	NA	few	TGCGCCAGCAGCCAAGCCTCGACGGGACAGCCCCAGCATTTT	CASSQASTGQPQHF
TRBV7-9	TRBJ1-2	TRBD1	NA	TGTGCCAGCAGTTCTCCGGGACAGGGAACCAGCTATGGCTACACCTTC	CASSSPGQGTSYGYTF
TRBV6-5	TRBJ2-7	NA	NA	TGTGCCAGCAGAGGAGGTGGCAGCATCTCCTACGAGCAGTACTTC	CASRGGGSISYEQYF
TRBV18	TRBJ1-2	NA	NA	TGTGCCAGCTCACCTAGTCCGAGTGAGGTCTATGGCTACACCTTC	CASSPSPSEVYGYTF
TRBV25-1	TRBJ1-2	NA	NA	TGTGCCAGCAGTGAAGCCCAGGGTTTTGGCTACACCTTC	CASSEAQGFGYTF
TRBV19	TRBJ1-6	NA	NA	TGTGCCAGTAGAAGCAGGGCGGAGAATTCACCCCTCCACTTT	CASRSRAENSPLHF
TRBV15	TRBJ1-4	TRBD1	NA	TGTGCCACCAGCAGAGAAAGACAGGGGCGGGAAAAACTGTTTTTT	CATSRERQGREKLFF
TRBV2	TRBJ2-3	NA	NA	TGTGCCAGCACCTCCGGGTCCACAGATACGCAGTATTTT	CASTSGSTDTQYF
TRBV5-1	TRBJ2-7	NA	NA	TGCGCCAGCAGCTTGGCACTAGCACCTGCTCACGAGCAGTACTTC	CASSLALAPAHEQYF
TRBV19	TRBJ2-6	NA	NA	TGTGCCAGTAGCCTCGTCCGGGGTTCTGGGGCCAACGTCCTGACTTTC	CASSLVRGSGANVLTF
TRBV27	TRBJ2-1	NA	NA	TGTGCCAGCAGTCTATACAATGAGCAGTTCTTC	CASSLYNEQFF
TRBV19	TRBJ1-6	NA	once	TGTGCCAGTAGCGAGATTCGGACAAATTCACCCCTCCACTTT	CASSEIRTNSPLHF
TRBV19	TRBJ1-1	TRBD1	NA	TGTGCCAGTAGCACCGGGACAGGGGTGGTCACTGAAGCTTTCTTT	CASSTGTGVVTEAFF
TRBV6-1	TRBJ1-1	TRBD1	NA	TGTGCCAGCAAAGGACAGGGAAACACTGAAGCTTTCTTT	CASKGQGNTEAFF
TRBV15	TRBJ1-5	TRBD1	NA	TGTGCCACCACCGACTCCCGGGACAGGGAACCTGAGCCCCAGCATTTT	CATTDSRDREPEPQHF
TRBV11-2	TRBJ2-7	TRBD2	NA	TGTGCCAGCAGCTTACTGGGACTAGCGTCTAGCTCCTACGAGCAGTACTTC	CASSLLGLASSSYEQYF
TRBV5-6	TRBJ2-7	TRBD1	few	TGTGCCAGCAGCCTGCGACAGGGGAGTTGGTACGAGCAGTACTTC	CASSLRQGSWYEQYF
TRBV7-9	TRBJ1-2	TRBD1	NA	TGTTCCAGCAGCTTAGACGCTCAGACAGGGATCAGCTATGGCTACACCTTC	CSSSLDAQTGISYGYTF
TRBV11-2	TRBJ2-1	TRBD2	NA	TGTGCCAGCAGCTTAGTAGCGGGGGACTACAATGAGCAGTTCTTC	CASSLVAGDYNEQFF
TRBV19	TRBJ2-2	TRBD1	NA	TGTGCCAGTAGCTCGGGACAGAAAACCGGGGAGCTGTTTTTT	CASSSGQKTGELFF
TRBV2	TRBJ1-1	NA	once	TGTGCCAGTATTGTTTCGGAGCGCACTGAAGCTTTCTTT	CASIVSERTEAFF
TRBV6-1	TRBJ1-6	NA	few	TGTGCCAGCAGTCAAGAGCAGGGCCGAAAGAATTCACCCCTCCACTTT	CASSQEQGRKNSPLHF
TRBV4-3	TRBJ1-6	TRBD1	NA	TGCGCCAGCAGCCAAGGACAGGGCTCACCCCTCCACTTT	CASSQGQGSPLHF
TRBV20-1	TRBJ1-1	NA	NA	TGCAGTGCTCTACTGCTGGCTGAAGCTTTCTTT	CSALLLAEAFF
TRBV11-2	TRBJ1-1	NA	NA	TGTGCCAGCAGCTTAGTTCAGGGGTCTAGGACTGAAGCTTTCTTT	CASSLVQGSRTEAFF
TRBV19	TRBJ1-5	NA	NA	TGTGCCAGTAGTATACTCCTTTATGGGCAGGGCCGAAATCAGCCCCAGCATTTT	CASSILLYGQGRNQPQHF
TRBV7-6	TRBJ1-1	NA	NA	TGTGCCAGCAGCTTAGGAGTGACGGGAGCCAACACTGAAGCTTTCTTT	CASSLGVTGANTEAFF
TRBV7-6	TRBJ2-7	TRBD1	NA	TGTGCGTCCCTCTCCGGGACAGGGTCTCCCCACGAGCAGTACTTC	CASLSGTGSPHEQYF
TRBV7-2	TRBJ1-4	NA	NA	TGTGCCAGCAGCTTAGGGGGAGGGGGGAATGAAAAACTGTTTTTT	CASSLGGGGNEKLFF
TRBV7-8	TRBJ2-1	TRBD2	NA	TGTGCCAGCAGCTTAGTAGGTAGCGGGGGCCCCTACAATGAGCAGTTCTTC	CASSLVGSGGPYNEQFF
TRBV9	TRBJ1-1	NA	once	TGTGCCAGCAGCGCCGGACACCATACTAACACTGAAGCTTTCTTT	CASSAGHHTNTEAFF
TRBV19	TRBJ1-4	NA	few	TGTGCCAGTACCATGGTGGGTGGAGGGGAAAAACTGTTTTTT	CASTMVGGGEKLFF
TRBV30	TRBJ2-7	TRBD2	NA	TGTGCCTGGAGTCGCCTGGGGGGGGTGTTCCCCTACGAGCAGTACTTC	CAWSRLGGVFPYEQYF
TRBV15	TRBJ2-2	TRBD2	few	TGTGCCACCAGCAGAGCCCTTAGCGGGGGGATCAACACCGGGGAGCTGTTTTTT	CATSRALSGGINTGELFF
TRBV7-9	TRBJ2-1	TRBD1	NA	TGTGCCAGCAGCCGGACAGGGGGCAATTACAATGAGCAGTTCTTC	CASSRTGGNYNEQFF
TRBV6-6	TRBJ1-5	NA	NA	TGTGCCAGCGGGCAGGGATACCAGCCCCAGCATTTT	CASGQGYQPQHF
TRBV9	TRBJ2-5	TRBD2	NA	TGTGCCAGCAGCGTAGGGACTAGCGGGGGGGCTGGGGAGACCCAGTACTTC	CASSVGTSGGAGETQYF
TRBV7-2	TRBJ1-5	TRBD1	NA	TGTACCAGCAGCCAGGGGGGACCGGATCAGCCCCAGCATTTT	CTSSQGGPDQPQHF
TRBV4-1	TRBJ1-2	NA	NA	TGCGCCAGCAGCCAAGCTGTGGGGCTTAAGCATGGCTACACCTTC	CASSQAVGLKHGYTF
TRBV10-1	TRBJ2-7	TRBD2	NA	TGCGCCAGCAGTCCGGGACTAGCGAGTGACGAGCAGTACTTC	CASSPGLASDEQYF
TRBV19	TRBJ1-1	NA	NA	TGTGCCAGTAGTCCCCCCTTTGGGGGCTGGACTGAAGCTTTCTTT	CASSPPFGGWTEAFF
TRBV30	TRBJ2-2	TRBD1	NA	TGTGCCTGGAGTGTACGACAGGGAAGCCCCGGGGAGCTGTTTTTT	CAWSVRQGSPGELFF
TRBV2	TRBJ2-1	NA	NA	TGTGCCAGCAGTGGTAGTGGTAATTCCTACAATGAGCAGTTCTTC	CASSGSGNSYNEQFF
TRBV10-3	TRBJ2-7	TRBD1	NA	TGTGCCATCAGGGCTCTTCCGGGGACAGGGGGAAACGAGCAGTACTTC	CAIRALPGTGGNEQYF
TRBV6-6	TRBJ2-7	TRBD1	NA	TGTGCCAGCAGCCCGGACAGGTTCAACTCCTACGAGCAGTACTTC	CASSPDRFNSYEQYF
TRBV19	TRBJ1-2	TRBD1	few	TGTGCCAGTAGTCCGACAGGGATCTTCTATGGCTACACCTTC	CASSPTGIFYGYTF
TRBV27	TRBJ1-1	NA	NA	TGTGCCAGCAGTTGGAGGTTCATGAACACTGAAGCTTTCTTT	CASSWRFMNTEAFF
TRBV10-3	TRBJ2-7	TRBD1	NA	TGTGCCACCCCTAAGTGTATTCCCTTTTCGGGACAGGGAGTATACGAGCAGTACTTC	CATPKCIPFSGQGVYEQYF
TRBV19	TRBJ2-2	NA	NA	TGTGCCAGTAGTCTCAACACCGGGGAGCTGTTTTTT	CASSLNTGELFF
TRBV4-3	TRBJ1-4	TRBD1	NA	TGCGCCAGCAGCCTCCTGGGACAGGCAGGGGAAAAACTGTTTTTT	CASSLLGQAGEKLFF
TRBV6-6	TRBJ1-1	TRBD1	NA	TGTGCCAGCAGTTACGGGCAGGGGGCAATGAACACTGAAGCTTTCTTT	CASSYGQGAMNTEAFF
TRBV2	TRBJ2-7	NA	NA	TGTGCCAGCAGTGAAGTGTATGTCCACGAGCAGTACTTC	CASSEVYVHEQYF